This TCR beta chain was sequenced during a study of Tregs in tolerant kidney transplant recipients. Study-level points and caveats: For some patients, primers changed over time, blocking nucleotide-level comparison. Donor-specific Treg expansion exceeded global Treg expansion in tolerant patients, suggesting antigen drive. No direct test of biological reproducibility was done here.

This table comes from immunoSEQ multiplex PCR, and its TCRdb copy is limited to in-frame clones, with some not included. The table records tens of thousands of clones, over 80% of them present only once. About this clone: Its antigen is not identified.

Related graft donors supplied nonmyeloablative bone marrow transplants, and mixed chimerism was transient. Unstimulated Tregs (CD4+CD25+CD127-) and CD4+CD25- non-Tregs were sorted from PBMCs. This CDR3 region has 11 residues. The germline V gene has CDR1 MGHRA and CDR2 YSYEKL. Between the trimmed V and J ends, which lost 1 base and 11 bases, there was a span of 8 bases. This sample comprised CD8+ T cells from blood (PBMCs), obtained 24 months after the transplant. V usage is TRBV4-1 and J usage is TRBJ1-1, with no clear D. The origin of this receptor is a human patient who received a combined kidney and bone marrow transplant. The T cells may come from the graft donor. The CDR3 nucleotides read TGCGCCAGCAGCCAAGCACTGAGGGCTTTCTTT. It codes for CASSQALRAFF.